The next 20 T cell receptor beta chains were all read from a single sample in a study of identifying expanded T cells in peripheral blood. Assay used: immunoSEQ multiplex PCR; TCRdb lists only in-frame clones, some missing. The sample comprises some 78,000 clones, about 83% of which are singletons, and about 18% rests with the top ten. The sequenced sample consisted of blood. The receptors stem from a person between 18 and 69 years old in good health.

This clone was found once. The chain has TRBV29-1 and TRBJ2-1, with 9 bases fitting TRBD2. The V segment lost 6 bases and the J segment 9 bases; nucleotides outside the gene matches: 18. This CDR3 region has 16 residues. CDR1 and CDR2 from the germline V gene are SQVTM and ANQGSEA. CDR3 sequence reads: CSVRLGSGSYFGEQFF. CDR3 nucleotides: TGCAGCGTCCGGTTGGGTAGCGGGAGTTATTTTGGTGAGCAGTTCTTC.

The chain is built from TRBV7-2 and TRBJ2-6, with D unresolved. The CDR3 totals 17 residues. CDR1 and CDR2 from the germline V gene are SGHTA and FQGNSA. The ends were cut back, 0 bases at V and 0 bases at J, with 9 bases in the middle. CDR3 protein: CASSLAPQPSGANVLTF. CDR3 coding DNA: TGTGCCAGCAGCTTAGCCCCACAGCCCTCTGGGGCCAACGTCCTGACTTTC.

The DNA of the CDR3 is TGTGCCAGCAGGGAGAACAGGGGTAGCAATCAGCCCCAGCATTTT. Translation gives CASRENRGSNQPQHF. The chain has TRBV2 and TRBJ1-5, with 7 positions matching TRBD1. The V gene end was trimmed by 6 bases and the J gene end by 0 bases; junction bases not matched to a gene: 5. CDR1 is SNHLY, CDR2 FYNNEI, per germline. This CDR3 contains 15 residues.

The V gene is TRBV5-8, the J gene TRBJ2-4, with D possibly being TRBD1 (6 bases). Looked up from germline, CDR1 is SGHTS and CDR2 is YDEGEE. The V gene lost 3 bases and the J gene lost 0 bases, with 16 bases spanning the gap. CDR3 length: 17 amino acids. For the CDR3, the DNA is TGTGCCAGCAGCTCGAGGACAGCGAAACTAGCCAAAAACATTCAGTACTTC. It yields the protein CASSSRTAKLAKNIQYF.

The chain recombines TRBV7-9 with TRBJ2-7; 8 positions match TRBD1. Germline V lookup: CDR1 SEHNR, CDR2 FQNEAQ (reference sequence). CDR3 length: 13 residues. V trimming: 6 bases; J trimming: 3 bases; junction bases outside the gene matches: 4. CDR3 DNA: TGTGCCAGCAGTAGTACAGGGGGCTACGAGCAGTACTTC. Protein product: CASSSTGGYEQYF.

The table lists this clone with a count of one. V is TRBV19 and J is TRBJ2-1; D might be TRBD1 or TRBD2, each matching 5 bases. Looked up from germline, CDR1 is LNHDA and CDR2 is SQIVND (reference sequence). There are 16 residues in the CDR3. With 3 bases removed from V and 2 bases from J, the gap between germline ends came to 14 bases. The CDR3 DNA follows: TGTGCCAGTAGTATCCTGGGGGAGATCACCTACAATGAGCAGTTCTTC. Translation gives CASSILGEITYNEQFF.

The chain recombines TRBV11-2 with TRBJ1-5, with 8 bases that match TRBD1. V was pared by 5 bases and J by 5 bases, with 14 bases of the junction left unmatched. This CDR3 contains 17 residues. CDR1 is SGHAT, CDR2 FQNNGV, per germline. In DNA, the CDR3 is TGTGCCAGCAGCGCTAGAGGGACAGGAGGGGATGATCAGCCCCAGCATTTT. Translated: CASSARGTGGDDQPQHF.

The J gene is TRBJ2-3, the V gene TRBV4-1; tentatively, D is TRBD2 (5 bases). CDR1 MGHRA and CDR2 YSYEKL come from the germline V gene. This CDR3 region has 17 residues. V was trimmed by 1 base and J by 0 bases, leaving 14 bases between them. The CDR3 spells CASSQGTRSSSTDTQYF. DNA of the CDR3: TGCGCCAGCAGCCAAGGGACTCGGTCTTCTAGCACAGATACGCAGTATTTT.

This clone was seen more than once but under ten times. V usage is TRBV9 and J usage is TRBJ2-7, with TRBD2 matching 7 bases. Germline V lookup: CDR1 SGDLS, CDR2 YYNGEE. The length of the CDR3 is 14 residues. J lost 0 bases, V lost 4 bases, and 4 bases had no gene match. CDR3 region: CASSTLADSYEQYF. CDR3 coding DNA: TGTGCCAGCAGCACCCTAGCGGACTCCTACGAGCAGTACTTC.

CDR3 loop: CASSPQPGQGADGYTF. The CDR3, as DNA: TGTGCCAGCAGCCCTCAACCGGGACAGGGGGCTGATGGCTACACCTTC. The chain has TRBV7-2 and TRBJ1-2, with 12 nucleotides matching TRBD1. V was clipped by 5 bases and J by 6 bases; unmatched bases: 10. The CDR3 extends over 16 amino acids. Germline loops: CDR1 SGHTA, CDR2 FQGNSA.

The chain uses TRBV6-4 and TRBJ2-3; 10 nucleotides line up with TRBD2. CDR1 and CDR2 (germline): MRHNA, SNTAGT. There are 15 residues in the CDR3. The V and J ends lost 5 bases and 2 bases, in that order; junction bases with no gene match: 4. CDR3 in DNA: TGTGCCAGCAGTTCCGGGACTAGCGACACAGATACGCAGTATTTT. Translating gives CASSSGTSDTDTQYF.

This chain uses TRBV5-8 with TRBJ2-3; 8 bases map to TRBD2. This CDR3 region has 18 residues. V shed 1 base and J 2 bases; nucleotides not matched to a gene: 12. From germline, CDR1 is SGHTS and CDR2 YDEGEE. CDR3 loop: CASSLRGGQGSPTDTQYF. CDR3 nucleotide sequence: TGTGCCAGCAGCTTGCGGGGGGGCCAGGGCTCTCCCACAGATACGCAGTATTTT.

The chain couples TRBV9 to TRBJ2-2; possibly TRBD1 for D (6 bases). CDR3 size: 16 residues. Germline V gene sequence: CDR1 SGDLS, CDR2 YYNGEE. The germline V and J ends were trimmed by 4 bases and 1 base, with 14 bases remaining between them. DNA for the CDR3: TGTGCCAGCAGCCCTACGTGGACAGTGAACACCGGGGAGCTGTTTTTT. This sequence encodes CASSPTWTVNTGELFF.

V usage is TRBV9 and J usage is TRBJ2-5; TRBD2 matches at 12 bases. This CDR3 has 16 amino acids. Losses at the gene ends were 4 bases for V and 5 bases for J; bases not matched to a gene: 9. Per germline, CDR1 SGDLS and CDR2 YYNGEE. The CDR3 here is CASSPHGLAGRETQYF. CDR3 bases: TGTGCCAGCAGCCCTCATGGACTAGCGGGAAGGGAGACCCAGTACTTC.

CDR3 sequence (DNA): TGTGCCAGCAGCGTCCATCGTAACGGGAGGGGAGAGACCCAGTACTTC. It translates to CASSVHRNGRGETQYF. The rearrangement uses TRBV9 and TRBJ2-5, with TRBD2 identical over 8 bases. V shed 2 bases, J shed 4 bases, and the junction held 10 bases outside the gene matches. The CDR3 loop spans 16 amino acids. Germline V gene lookup returns CDR1 SGDLS and CDR2 YYNGEE.

The chain combines TRBV7-2 with TRBJ1-4; 8 positions agree with TRBD1. This CDR3 has 16 residues. Losses at the gene ends were 5 bases for V and 4 bases for J; bases not matched to a gene: 9. In germline, CDR1 is SGHTA, CDR2 FQGNSA. The CDR3 coding sequence is TGTGCCAGCAGCCTCTGGACAGGGACAAGTAATGAAAAACTGTTTTTT. Its protein is CASSLWTGTSNEKLFF. Combining the CDR3 with reference TRBV7-2 and TRBJ1-4 gives the whole variable domain GAGVSQSPSNKVTEKGKDVELRCDPISGHTALYWYRQSLGQGLEFLIYFQGNSAPDKSGLPSDRFSAERTGGSVSTLTIQRTQQEDSAVYLCASSLWTGTSNEKLFFGSGTQLSVL.

V and J are TRBV7-9 and TRBJ1-5; D not certain. V was clipped by 7 bases and J by 5 bases, with 12 bases between them. CDR1 and CDR2 (germline): SEHNR, FQNEAQ (reference sequence). The CDR3 is made up of 13 amino acids. In nucleotides, the CDR3 is TGTGCCAGCAAAGGAGATGTGGATCAGCCCCAGCATTTT. As protein: CASKGDVDQPQHF.

V is TRBV5-6 and J is TRBJ2-5; perhaps TRBD2 as D (6 bases). V lost 2 bases, J lost 2 bases, and 13 bases lay in between. The CDR3 has 15 residues. In germline, CDR1 is SGHDT, CDR2 YYEEEE. The CDR3 DNA follows: TGTGCCAGCAGCTTCGCTAGCGCCACTCAAGAGACCCAGTACTTC. Encoded protein: CASSFASATQETQYF.

The V gene is TRBV7-2, the J gene TRBJ1-1, with 7 bases lining up with TRBD1. V lost 1 base, J lost 0 bases, and 2 bases stayed unmatched. The CDR3 has 15 residues. Germline V gene data show CDR1 as SGHTA and CDR2 as FQGNSA. CDR3 sequence reads: CASSLGDSMNTEAFF. CDR3 bases: TGTGCCAGCAGCTTAGGGGACAGTATGAACACTGAAGCTTTCTTT.

This clone was detected only a few times. The rearrangement links TRBV2 to TRBJ2-4; 13 nucleotides line up with TRBD2. J gave up 7 bases and V 5 bases, and 8 bases lay outside the gene matches. Germline CDR1 reads SNHLY; CDR2 reads FYNNEI. The CDR3 extends over 16 amino acids. The CDR3 region is CASSLGLAGAGNIQYF. In nucleotides, the CDR3 is TGTGCCAGCAGTTTAGGACTAGCGGGAGCTGGGAACATTCAGTACTTC.